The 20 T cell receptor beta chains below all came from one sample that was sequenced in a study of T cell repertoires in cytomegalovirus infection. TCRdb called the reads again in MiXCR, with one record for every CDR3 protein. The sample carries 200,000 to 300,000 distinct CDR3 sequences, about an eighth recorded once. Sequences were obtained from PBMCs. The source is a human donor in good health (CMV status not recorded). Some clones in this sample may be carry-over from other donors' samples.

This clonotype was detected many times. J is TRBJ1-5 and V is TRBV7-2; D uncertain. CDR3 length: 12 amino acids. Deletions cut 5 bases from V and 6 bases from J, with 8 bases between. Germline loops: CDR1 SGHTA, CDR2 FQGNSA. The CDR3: CASSPSGQPQHF. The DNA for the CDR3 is TGTGCCAGCAGCCCCTCAGGTCAGCCCCAGCATTTT.

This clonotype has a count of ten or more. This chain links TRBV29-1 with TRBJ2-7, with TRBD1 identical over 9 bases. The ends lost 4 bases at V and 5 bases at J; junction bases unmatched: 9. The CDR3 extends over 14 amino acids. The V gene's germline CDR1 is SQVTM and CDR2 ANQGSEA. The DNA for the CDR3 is TGCAGCGTTGGCGGACAGGGGAATAGCCACGAGCAGTACTTC. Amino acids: CSVGGQGNSHEQYF.

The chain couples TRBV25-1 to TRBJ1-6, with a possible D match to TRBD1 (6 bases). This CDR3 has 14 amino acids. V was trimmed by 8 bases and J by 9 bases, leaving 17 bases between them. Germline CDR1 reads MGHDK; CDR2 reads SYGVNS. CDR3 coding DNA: TGTGCCAGCGGCCAGACAGGAAGGAGTTCACCCCTCCACTTT. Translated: CASGQTGRSSPLHF.

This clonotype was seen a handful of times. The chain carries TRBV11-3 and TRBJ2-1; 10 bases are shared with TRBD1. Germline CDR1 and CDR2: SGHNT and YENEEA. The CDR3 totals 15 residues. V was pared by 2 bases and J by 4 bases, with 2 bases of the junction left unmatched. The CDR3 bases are TGTGCCAGCAGCTTAATGGGACAGGGGTACAATGAGCAGTTCTTC. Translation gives CASSLMGQGYNEQFF.

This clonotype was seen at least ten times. CDR3 sequence: CASSLAAGGQFF. The CDR3 DNA reads TGTGCCAGCAGCTTAGCGGCAGGCGGACAGTTCTTC. The chain joins TRBV7-2 to TRBJ2-1; no clear D. The CDR3 contains 12 residues. Trimming took 0 bases from V and 13 from J, leaving 10 bases between them. Germline CDR1 SGHTA, CDR2 FQGNSA.

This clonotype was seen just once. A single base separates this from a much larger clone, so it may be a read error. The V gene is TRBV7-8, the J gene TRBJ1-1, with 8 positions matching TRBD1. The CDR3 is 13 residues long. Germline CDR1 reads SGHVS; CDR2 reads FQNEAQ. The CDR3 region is CANSNRGDTEAFF. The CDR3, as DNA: TGTGCCAACAGCAACAGGGGGGACACTGAAGCTTTCTTT. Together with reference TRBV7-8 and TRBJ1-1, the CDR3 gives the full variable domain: GAGVSQSPRYKVAKRGQDVALRCDPISGHVSLFWYQQALGQGPEFLTYFQNEAQLDKSGLPSDRFFAERPEGSVSTLKIQRTQQEDSAVYLCANSNRGDTEAFFGQGTRLTVV.

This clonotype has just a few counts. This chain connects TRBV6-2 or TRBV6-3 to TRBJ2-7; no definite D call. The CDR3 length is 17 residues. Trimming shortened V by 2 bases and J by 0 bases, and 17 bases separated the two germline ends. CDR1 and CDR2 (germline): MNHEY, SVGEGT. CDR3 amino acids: CASSYPPGFVLSYEQYF. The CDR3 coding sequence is TGTGCCAGCAGTTACCCCCCCGGGTTTGTCCTCTCCTACGAGCAGTACTTC.

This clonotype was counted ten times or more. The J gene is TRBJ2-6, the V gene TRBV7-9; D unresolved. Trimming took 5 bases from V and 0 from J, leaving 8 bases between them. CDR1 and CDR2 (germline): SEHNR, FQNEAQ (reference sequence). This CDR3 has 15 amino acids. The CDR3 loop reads CASSAKASGANVLTF. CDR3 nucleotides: TGTGCCAGCAGCGCCAAGGCCTCTGGGGCCAACGTCCTGACTTTC.

The DNA for the CDR3 is TGTGCCAGCAGGAGAGCGGGGACAGCCTACGAGCAGTACTTC. Protein sequence: CASRRAGTAYEQYF. The chain has TRBV2 and TRBJ2-7; perhaps D is TRBD1 or TRBD2 (7 bases each). The V end was cut by 6 bases, the J end by 2 bases, with 14 bases between. Per germline, CDR1 SNHLY and CDR2 FYNNEI. The CDR3 loop spans 14 amino acids. The full variable domain, rest sourced from reference TRBV2 and TRBJ2-7, is EPEVTQTPSHQVTQMGQEVILRCVPISNHLYFYWYRQILGQKVEFLVSFYNNEISEKSEIFDDQFSVERPDGSNFTLKIRSTKLEDSAMYFCASRRAGTAYEQYFGPGTRLTVT.

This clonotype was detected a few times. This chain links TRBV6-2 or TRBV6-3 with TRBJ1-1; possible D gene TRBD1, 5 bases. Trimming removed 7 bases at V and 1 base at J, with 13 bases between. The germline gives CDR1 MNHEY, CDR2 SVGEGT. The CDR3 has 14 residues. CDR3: CASTSGLWNTEAFF. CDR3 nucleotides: TGTGCCAGCACCTCAGGGTTGTGGAACACTGAAGCTTTCTTT.

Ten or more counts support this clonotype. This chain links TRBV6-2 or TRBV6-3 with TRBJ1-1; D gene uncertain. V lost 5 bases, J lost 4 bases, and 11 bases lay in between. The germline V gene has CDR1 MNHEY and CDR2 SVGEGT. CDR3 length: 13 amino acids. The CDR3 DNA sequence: TGTGCCAGCAGTCGGGGTGGTGGCACTGAAGCTTTCTTT. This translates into CASSRGGGTEAFF.

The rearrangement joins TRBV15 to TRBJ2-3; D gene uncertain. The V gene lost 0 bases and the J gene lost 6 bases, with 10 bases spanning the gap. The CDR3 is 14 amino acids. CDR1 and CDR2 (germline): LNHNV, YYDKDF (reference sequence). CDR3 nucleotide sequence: TGTGCCACCAGCAGAGATCAAATCAGCGATACGCAGTATTTT. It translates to CATSRDQISDTQYF.

The CDR3 sequence: CASRGNKGLAEPYNEQFF. The CDR3 region has the DNA TGTGCCAGCAGAGGGAACAAGGGACTAGCGGAACCCTACAATGAGCAGTTCTTC. The gene calls are TRBV28 and TRBJ2-1; TRBD2 aligns across 11 bases. Germline V CDR1 and CDR2: MDHEN, SYDVKM. Trimming took 6 bases from V and 2 from J; bases not matched to a gene: 12. This CDR3 is built from 18 residues.

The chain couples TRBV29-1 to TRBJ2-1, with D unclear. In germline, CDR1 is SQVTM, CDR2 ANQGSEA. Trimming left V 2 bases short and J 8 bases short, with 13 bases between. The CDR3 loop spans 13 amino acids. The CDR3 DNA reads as TGCAGCGTTGAAAGCCAGTTCCTGCATGAGCAGTTCTTC. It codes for CSVESQFLHEQFF.

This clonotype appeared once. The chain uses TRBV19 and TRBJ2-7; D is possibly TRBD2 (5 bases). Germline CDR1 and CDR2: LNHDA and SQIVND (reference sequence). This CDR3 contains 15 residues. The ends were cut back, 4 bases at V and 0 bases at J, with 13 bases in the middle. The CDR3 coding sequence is TGTGCCAGTAGTACCCGTGGCGGACTCTCCTACGAGCAGTACTTC. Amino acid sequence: CASSTRGGLSYEQYF.

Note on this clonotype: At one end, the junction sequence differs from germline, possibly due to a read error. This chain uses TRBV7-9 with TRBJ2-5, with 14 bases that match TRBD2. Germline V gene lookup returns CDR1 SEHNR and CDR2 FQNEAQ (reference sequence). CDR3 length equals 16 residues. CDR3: CANSVTSGRAGETQYF. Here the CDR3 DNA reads TGTGCCAACAGCGTGACTAGCGGGAGGGCCGGGGAGACCCAGTACTTC.

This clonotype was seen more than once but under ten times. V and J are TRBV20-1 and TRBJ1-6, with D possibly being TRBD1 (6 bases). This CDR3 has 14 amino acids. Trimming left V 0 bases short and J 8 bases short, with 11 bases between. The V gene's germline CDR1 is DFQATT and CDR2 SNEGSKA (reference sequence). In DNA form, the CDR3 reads TGCAGTGCTAGAGAATCACAGGGATATTCACCCCTCCACTTT. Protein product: CSARESQGYSPLHF.

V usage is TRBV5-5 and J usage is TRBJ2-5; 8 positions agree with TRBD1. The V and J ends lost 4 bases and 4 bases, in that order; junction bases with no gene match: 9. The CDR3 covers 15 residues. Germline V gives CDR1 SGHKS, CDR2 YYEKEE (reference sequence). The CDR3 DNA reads TGTGCCAGCAGCGTCCCGACAGGGGCCCGAGAGACCCAGTACTTC. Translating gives CASSVPTGARETQYF.

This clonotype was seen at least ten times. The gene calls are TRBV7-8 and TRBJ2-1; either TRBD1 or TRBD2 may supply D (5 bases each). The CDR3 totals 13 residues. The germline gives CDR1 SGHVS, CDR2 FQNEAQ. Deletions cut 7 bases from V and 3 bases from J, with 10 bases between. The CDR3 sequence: CASTGRDYNEQFF. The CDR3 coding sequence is TGTGCCAGCACGGGACGGGACTACAATGAGCAGTTCTTC.

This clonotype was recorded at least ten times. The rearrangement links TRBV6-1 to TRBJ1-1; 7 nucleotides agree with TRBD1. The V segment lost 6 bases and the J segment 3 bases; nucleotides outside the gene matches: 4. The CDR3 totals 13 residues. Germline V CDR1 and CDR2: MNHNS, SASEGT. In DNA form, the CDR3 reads TGTGCCAGCAGGGAGGGGGCTTACACTGAAGCTTTCTTT. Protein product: CASREGAYTEAFF.